This T cell receptor (beta chain) was obtained from a study of blood T cell repertoires in COVID-19. For the study at large: Whether acute or convalescent, the COVID-19 samples came from the United States, Italy and Spain.

The CDR3 sequence is 16 residues long. The germline CDR1 and CDR2 sequences are KGHSH and LQKENI. Trimming took off 4 bases at V and 5 bases at J, with 18 bases between the two ends. Authors' processing steps: For nucleated cells, counts were estimated from reference gene primer amplification. Generated by immunoSEQ multiplex PCR, the TCRdb table keeps only in-frame clones and is missing some. For V, J and clone size, that table is used; D and trimming come from the DNA. The repertoire holds a few hundred thousand clones, with 80% to 90% as singletons. The V call is TRBV18, the J call TRBJ2-1, with D possibly matching TRBD1 (6 bases). The specimen sequenced was peripheral blood. This receptor was obtained from a man in his 60s with acute or convalescent COVID-19. The CDR3 nucleotides read TGTGCCAGCTCACAAACGACAGGTAGGGCGGACAATGAGCAGTTCTTC. Its translation: CASSQTTGRADNEQFF.